These 25 T cell receptor beta chains were all obtained from the same sample, sequenced in a study of identical twins. From the 5' RACE reads, TCRdb called clonotypes with MiXCR, one entry per CDR3 protein. The table records approximately 410,000 distinct CDR3 sequences, around a sixth of them present only once. Input material: naive T cells sorted from blood. The receptors originated from a man over 45 in good health.

This clonotype appeared a few times. The rearrangement links TRBV5-1 to TRBJ2-3; D remains unclear. The CDR3 extends over 13 amino acids. V lost 1 base, J lost 2 bases, and 5 bases lay in between. Germline CDR1 reads SGHRS; CDR2 reads YFSETQ. As DNA, the CDR3 is TGCGCCAGCAGCTTGTCAGTCACAGATACGCAGTATTTT. It encodes CASSLSVTDTQYF.

This chain connects TRBV6-5 to TRBJ2-1, with 10 bases fitting TRBD2. With 0 bases clipped from V and 0 bases from J, the junction kept 8 bases outside the gene matches. The CDR3 runs to 19 residues. Germline V gene sequence: CDR1 MNHEY, CDR2 SVGAGI. CDR3 DNA sequence: TGTGCCAGCAGTTACTCCCAGCCGGGACTAGCGAGCTCCTACAATGAGCAGTTCTTC. This codes for CASSYSQPGLASSYNEQFF.

The chain combines TRBV7-9 with TRBJ2-5; perhaps D is TRBD1 or TRBD2 (5 bases each). Trimming removed 5 bases from V and 2 bases from J, with 21 bases in between. This CDR3 comprises 17 residues. CDR1 and CDR2 from the germline V gene are SEHNR and FQNEAQ (reference sequence). CDR3 nucleotide sequence: TGTGCCAGCAGCCCGAGGGGAACAGACCCGTCTCAAGAGACCCAGTACTTC. This encodes CASSPRGTDPSQETQYF. The full variable domain, rest sourced from reference TRBV7-9 and TRBJ2-5, is DTGVSQNPRHKITKRGQNVTFRCDPISEHNRLYWYRQTLGQGPEFLTYFQNEAQLEKSRLLSDRFSAERPKGSFSTLEIQRTEQGDSAMYLCASSPRGTDPSQETQYFGPGTRLLVL.

The chain recombines TRBV7-9 with TRBJ2-7; TRBD1 or TRBD2 may be the D gene (5 bases each). The V gene's germline CDR1 is SEHNR and CDR2 FQNEAQ (reference sequence). Between the trimmed V and J ends, which lost 5 bases and 6 bases, there was a span of 11 bases. The CDR3 sequence is 12 residues long. The chain's CDR3 is CASSLGPREQYF. The CDR3 nucleotides read TGTGCCAGCAGCCTGGGACCGCGCGAGCAGTACTTC.

The CDR3 loop reads CAGRRTSGGAETQYF. As DNA, the CDR3 is TGTGCCGGTCGACGGACTAGCGGGGGGGCAGAGACCCAGTACTTC. The rearrangement joins TRBV6-1 to TRBJ2-5; 15 bases match TRBD2. The germline CDR1 and CDR2 sequences are MNHNS and SASEGT. This CDR3 spans 15 amino acids. The V gene end was trimmed by 11 bases and the J gene end by 4 bases; junction bases not matched to a gene: 8.

This clonotype was recorded a few times. The genes are TRBV28 and TRBJ2-3, with unresolved D. Trimming took off 6 bases at V and 8 bases at J, with 6 bases between the two ends. Germline CDR1 is MDHEN and CDR2 is SYDVKM. The CDR3 length is 10 residues. CDR3 sequence (DNA): TGTGCCAGCAGGTCCGGTACGCAGTATTTT. Protein product: CASRSGTQYF.

This clonotype has just a few counts. In DNA, the CDR3 is TGTGCCAGCAGACCATCCGGGACTAGCGGGGGTCCTGAGCAGTTCTTC. Its protein product is CASRPSGTSGGPEQFF. The rearrangement links TRBV27 to TRBJ2-1, with 14 bases identical to TRBD2. The germline gives CDR1 MNHEY, CDR2 SMNVEV (reference sequence). The CDR3 is made up of 16 amino acids. Germline trimming cut 6 bases from V and 9 bases from J; bases unmatched to any gene: 10.

The rearrangement joins TRBV7-2 to TRBJ2-3; D is undetermined. This CDR3 contains 14 residues. The germline V gene has CDR1 SGHTA and CDR2 FQGNSA. Between the trimmed V and J ends, which lost 3 bases and 1 base, there was a span of 8 bases. The CDR3 coding sequence is TGTGCCAGCAGCTTCCAGCTGGGCACAGATACGCAGTATTTT. Translating it yields CASSFQLGTDTQYF.

This clonotype was picked up many times. The rearrangement joins TRBV7-9 to TRBJ2-5; TRBD1 aligns across 7 bases. CDR3 length equals 14 residues. Germline V gives CDR1 SEHNR, CDR2 FQNEAQ (reference sequence). The J segment lost 5 bases and the V segment lost 1 base, leaving 4 bases of the junction unmatched. The DNA for the CDR3 is TGTGCCAGCAGCTTAGTACAGGGGCCCGAGACCCAGTACTTC. Residues: CASSLVQGPETQYF.

This clonotype was seen a few times. CDR3 amino acids: CATSSIAGVAEQYF. The CDR3 DNA follows: TGTGCCACCAGCAGTATAGCGGGAGTTGCCGAGCAGTACTTC. The chain is built from TRBV15 and TRBJ2-7; 9 bases agree with TRBD2. Unmatched junction bases numbered 6, after V lost 3 bases and J lost 6 bases. Germline V lookup: CDR1 LNHNV, CDR2 YYDKDF (reference sequence). The CDR3 runs 14 residues. The full variable domain, its missing parts supplied by reference TRBV15 and TRBJ2-7, is DAMVIQNPRYQVTQFGKPVTLSCSQTLNHNVMYWYQQKSSQAPKLLFHYYDKDFNNEADTPDNFQSRRPNTSFCFLDIRSPGLGDTAMYLCATSSIAGVAEQYFGPGTRLTVT.

This clonotype has only a few counts. The V and J genes are TRBV6-2 or TRBV6-3 and TRBJ2-7; 14 nucleotides align to TRBD2. CDR1 MNHEY and CDR2 SVGEGT come from the germline V gene. V lost 6 bases to trimming and J lost 0 bases; unmatched junction nucleotides: 10. CDR3 length: 18 amino acids. The CDR3 sequence is CASSSGTSGGEISYEQYF. CDR3 in DNA: TGTGCCAGCAGCTCCGGGACTAGCGGGGGTGAGATCTCCTACGAGCAGTACTTC.

This clonotype was seen a few times. This sequence joins TRBV27 and TRBJ2-3; perhaps D is TRBD1 or TRBD2 (6 bases each). Trimming cost V 10 bases and J 7 bases, with 18 bases left between them. The CDR3 is made up of 13 amino acids. Germline values: CDR1 MNHEY, CDR2 SMNVEV (reference sequence). CDR3: CATEGQGRNTQYF. DNA for the CDR3: TGTGCCACGGAGGGGCAGGGGAGAAATACGCAGTATTTT.

The chain joins TRBV6-1 to TRBJ2-2; either TRBD1 or TRBD2 may fit D (6 bases each). Trimming left V 7 bases short and J 4 bases short, with 13 bases between. The CDR3 is 14 amino acids. Germline CDR1 reads MNHNS; CDR2 reads SASEGT. Written as DNA, the CDR3 is TGTGCCAGCAACCCCGGAGGGGGCACCGGGGAGCTGTTTTTT. Amino acids: CASNPGGGTGELFF.

This clonotype was observed many times. This chain uses TRBV6-5 with TRBJ1-1; possibly TRBD1 for D (5 bases). Germline CDR1 reads MNHEY; CDR2 reads SVGAGI. The CDR3 totals 13 residues. The V end was cut by 1 base, the J end by 6 bases, with 9 bases between. The CDR3 is CASSYYVGAEAFF. CDR3 nucleotide sequence: TGTGCCAGCAGTTACTATGTAGGGGCTGAAGCTTTCTTT.

This clonotype was found a few times. The chain employs TRBV18 and TRBJ1-1; D is undetermined. V gave up 5 bases and J gave up 4 bases, with 11 bases separating them. CDR1 is KGHSH, CDR2 LQKENI, per germline. The length of the CDR3 is 13 residues. The DNA of the CDR3 is TGTGCCAGCTCAACTCCCGAGAGCACTGAAGCTTTCTTT. As protein: CASSTPESTEAFF.

This chain joins TRBV29-1 and TRBJ2-5, with 8 nucleotides matching TRBD2. With V trimmed by 1 base and J by 0 bases, 4 bases remained unmatched. Looked up from germline, CDR1 is SQVTM and CDR2 is ANQGSEA. The CDR3 is 15 amino acids. For the CDR3, the DNA is TGCAGCGTTGAAGGACTAGCGCAACACCAAGAGACCCAGTACTTC. Translation: CSVEGLAQHQETQYF.

The V and J genes are TRBV27 and TRBJ2-7; 8 nucleotides match TRBD1. Unmatched junction bases numbered 11, after V lost 7 bases and J lost 3 bases. There are 15 residues in the CDR3. Germline lookup yields CDR1 MNHEY and CDR2 SMNVEV (reference sequence). CDR3 amino acids: CASMGKAGGVYEQYF. CDR3 in DNA: TGTGCCAGCATGGGGAAGGCAGGGGGCGTCTACGAGCAGTACTTC.

This clonotype was detected only a few times. The rearrangement uses TRBV20-1 and TRBJ2-7; possible D gene TRBD2, 5 bases. Per germline, CDR1 DFQATT and CDR2 SNEGSKA (reference sequence). V was pared by 0 bases and J by 4 bases, with 10 bases between. The CDR3 consists of 13 residues. CDR3 sequence reads: CSARDTSYYEQYF. CDR3 nucleotide sequence: TGCAGTGCTAGAGATACTAGTTATTACGAGCAGTACTTC.

The chain recombines TRBV7-9 with TRBJ2-1; 11 positions agree with TRBD1. The CDR3 runs to 15 residues. The V and J ends lost 4 bases and 6 bases, in that order; junction bases with no gene match: 5. Germline V lookup: CDR1 SEHNR, CDR2 FQNEAQ (reference sequence). This chain's CDR3 is CASSWRDRGINEQFF. The CDR3 DNA reads TGTGCCAGCAGCTGGCGGGACAGGGGGATCAATGAGCAGTTCTTC.

This clonotype was counted at least ten times. The chain employs TRBV12-3 or TRBV12-4 and TRBJ1-5; D is uncertain. The V end lost 4 bases, the J end lost 1 base, and 2 bases lay between the germline ends. The CDR3 extends over 12 amino acids. In DNA form, the CDR3 reads TGTGCCAGCAGTTGGAGCAATCAGCCCCAGCATTTT. It is translated as CASSWSNQPQHF.

This clonotype showed up just a few times. The chain uses TRBV20-1 and TRBJ2-7, with D uncertain. This CDR3 is 13 amino acids long. Germline loops: CDR1 DFQATT, CDR2 SNEGSKA (reference sequence). The CDR3 region is CSRLTAYSYEQYF. CDR3 DNA: TGCAGCCGCCTAACGGCCTACTCCTACGAGCAGTACTTC.

The V gene is TRBV19, the J gene TRBJ2-7; 11 bases fit TRBD2. V was clipped by 5 bases and J by 0 bases; unmatched bases: 12. Germline V lookup: CDR1 LNHDA, CDR2 SQIVND (reference sequence). The CDR3 spans 18 residues. The CDR3 coding sequence is TGTGCCAGTAGTGTCGGGACTAGCGGAGGAGGGATCTCCTACGAGCAGTACTTC. This encodes CASSVGTSGGGISYEQYF.

This clonotype was observed many times. The chain recombines TRBV7-2 with TRBJ2-3, with D uncertain. In germline, CDR1 is SGHTA, CDR2 FQGNSA. The CDR3 is made up of 15 amino acids. V gave up 5 bases and J gave up 0 bases, with 12 bases separating them. Here the CDR3 DNA reads TGTGCCAGCAGCACTCTGACGGATAGCACAGATACGCAGTATTTT. This translates into CASSTLTDSTDTQYF.

The chain combines TRBV12-3 or TRBV12-4 with TRBJ2-7; TRBD2 matches at 11 bases. After removal of 5 bases from V and 5 bases from J, the junction contained 8 bases not matched to a gene. The CDR3 runs to 15 residues. CDR3 sequence (DNA): TGTGCCAGCAGTCGTAGCGGGAGGGTTCGTGACGAGCAGTACTTC. Translating gives CASSRSGRVRDEQYF.

The V and J genes are TRBV28 and TRBJ2-1; D gene ambiguous. V was shortened by 7 bases and J by 6 bases, with 10 bases between the two germline ends. The CDR3 consists of 12 residues. Germline values: CDR1 MDHEN, CDR2 SYDVKM. The DNA of the CDR3 is TGTGCCAGCAAGCGAGGTCTCAATGAGCAGTTCTTC. Its protein product is CASKRGLNEQFF. Drawing the rest from reference TRBV28 and TRBJ2-1, the complete variable domain is DVKVTQSSRYLVKRTGEKVFLECVQDMDHENMFWYRQDPGLGLRLIYFSYDVKMKEKGDIPEGYSVSREKKERFSLILESASTNQTSMYLCASKRGLNEQFFGPGTRLTVL.